This note documents a single T cell receptor (beta chain) sequence. Libraries were prepared by immunoSEQ multiplex PCR; TCRdb keeps only in-frame clonotypes and omits some of them. The sample lists 95,000 to 100,000 clones, around 87% occurring once. These data come from a study of T cell responses to AZD1222 COVID-19 vaccine. Trimming shortened V by 6 bases and J by 7 bases, and 21 bases separated the two germline ends. The CDR3 spans 15 residues. Per the germline V gene, CDR1 is MNHEY and CDR2 is SVGAGI. This TCR was recovered from an adult who received the AZD1222 COVID-19 vaccine. This chain links TRBV6-5 with TRBJ1-2; possible D gene TRBD1, 6 bases. Material: peripheral blood, obtained 28 days after the second AZD1222 dose. CDR3 bases: TGTGCCAGCAGACAACCAACAGGGTGGGTTTCTGGCTACACCTTC. Translation: CASRQPTGWVSGYTF.